What follows is one T cell receptor (beta chain) and its context. CDR1 is SGHTA and CDR2 is FQGNSA in the germline V gene. Trimming removed 4 bases from V and 6 bases from J; junction bases left unmatched: 10. The CDR3 has 15 residues. These data belong to a study of blood T cell repertoires in COVID-19. Study at large: Sites across the United States, Italy and Spain contributed samples from acute and convalescent COVID-19. Sources were T cells, B-cell-depleted T cells, or PBMCs; the material itself was cDNA or gDNA.

Methods used by the authors: Amplifying reference gene primers gave estimates of nucleated cell counts. The table came from immunoSEQ multiplex PCR; TCRdb's copy has only in-frame clones and leaves some out. Clonal size and the V and J genes are those of that table, whereas D and trimming came from the DNA. The sample has roughly 230,000 clones; roughly 87% are singletons. The sequenced material came from peripheral blood. The source of this sequence is a woman between 35 and 50 years old who had recovered from COVID-19. V is TRBV7-2 and J is TRBJ1-2; the match to TRBD1 covers 8 bases. The CDR3 DNA reads as TGTGCCAGCAGCTCCGAAGACAGGGGAATCGATGGCTACACCTTC. It specifies CASSSEDRGIDGYTF. The complete variable domain, with remaining parts taken from reference TRBV7-2 and TRBJ1-2, reads GAGVSQSPSNKVTEKGKDVELRCDPISGHTALYWYRQSLGQGLEFLIYFQGNSAPDKSGLPSDRFSAERTGGSVSTLTIQRTQQEDSAVYLCASSSEDRGIDGYTFGSGTRLTVV.